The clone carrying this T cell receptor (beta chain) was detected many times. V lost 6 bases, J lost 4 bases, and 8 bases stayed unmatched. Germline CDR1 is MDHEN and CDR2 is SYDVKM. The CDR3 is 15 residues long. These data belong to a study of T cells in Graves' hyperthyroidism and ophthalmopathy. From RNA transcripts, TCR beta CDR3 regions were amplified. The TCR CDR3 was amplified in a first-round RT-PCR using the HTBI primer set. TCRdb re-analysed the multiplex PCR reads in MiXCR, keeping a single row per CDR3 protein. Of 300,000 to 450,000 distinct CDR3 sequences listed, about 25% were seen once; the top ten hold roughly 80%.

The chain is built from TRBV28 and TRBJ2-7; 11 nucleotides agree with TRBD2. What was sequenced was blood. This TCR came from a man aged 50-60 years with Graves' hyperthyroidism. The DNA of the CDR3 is TGTGCCAGCAGCCCGGGGACTAGCGGACGATACGAGCAGTACTTC. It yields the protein CASSPGTSGRYEQYF. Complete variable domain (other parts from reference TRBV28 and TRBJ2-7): DVKVTQSSRYLVKRTGEKVFLECVQDMDHENMFWYRQDPGLGLRLIYFSYDVKMKEKGDIPEGYSVSREKKERFSLILESASTNQTSMYLCASSPGTSGRYEQYFGPGTRLTVT.